The 16 T cell receptor beta chains below were found in one sample sequenced in a study of blood T cell repertoires in COVID-19. Libraries were prepared by immunoSEQ multiplex PCR; TCRdb keeps only in-frame clonotypes and omits some of them. The sample lists roughly 250,000 clones; roughly 84% were seen once. Sequencing used peripheral blood. Receptors originate from a woman between 35 and 50 years old with active or convalescent COVID-19.

Worth noting for this clone: The sample holds other DNA sequences that translate to the same CDR3. J is TRBJ1-3 and V is TRBV3-1 (or the pseudogene TRBV3-2); D may be TRBD1 (5 bases). This CDR3 region has 14 residues. V lost 3 bases to trimming and J lost 0 bases, with 6 bases between them. CDR1 LGHDT and CDR2 YNNKEL come from the germline V gene (reference sequence). The CDR3 sequence: CASSQQGSGNTIYF. The DNA of the CDR3 is TGTGCCAGCAGCCAGCAGGGCTCTGGAAACACCATATATTTT.

The chain has TRBV27 and TRBJ2-7; 8 bases line up with TRBD2. V was clipped by 1 base and J by 3 bases; unmatched bases: 8. Germline lookup yields CDR1 MNHEY and CDR2 SMNVEV (reference sequence). The length of the CDR3 is 16 residues. As DNA, the CDR3 is TGTGCCAGCAGTTTATTCCCCCCCCGGGGGGGCTACGAGCAGTACTTC. Protein product: CASSLFPPRGGYEQYF.

This clone came up a few times. V is TRBV18 and J is TRBJ2-1; D not certain. With 2 bases removed from V and 7 bases from J, the gap between germline ends came to 12 bases. The CDR3 runs to 14 residues. The V gene's germline CDR1 is KGHSH and CDR2 LQKENI. The CDR3 region has the DNA TGTGCCAGCTCACCAATTGGCTCGATGAATGAGCAGTTCTTC. This gives the protein CASSPIGSMNEQFF.

CDR3 DNA sequence: TGTGCCAGCAGTTACGGGGGCAATGAGCAGTTCTTC. Amino acids: CASSYGGNEQFF. V and J are TRBV12-3 or TRBV12-4 and TRBJ2-1; a weak D match, TRBD2 (6 bases). This CDR3 contains 12 residues. V was trimmed by 4 bases and J by 6 bases, leaving 7 bases between them.

The chain carries TRBV27 and TRBJ2-2, with TRBD1 as a possible D gene (5 bases). Trimming took 6 bases from V and 5 from J, leaving 16 bases between them. The germline V gene encodes CDR1 MNHEY and CDR2 SMNVEV (reference sequence). The CDR3 has 15 amino acids. In DNA, the CDR3 is TGTGCCAGCAGGAGACCAGGGTTGCGGACCGGGGAGCTGTTTTTT. This sequence encodes CASRRPGLRTGELFF.

This chain connects TRBV19 to TRBJ2-3; 8 nucleotides match TRBD2. The germline CDR1 and CDR2 sequences are LNHDA and SQIVND (reference sequence). The CDR3 runs to 15 residues. V shed 6 bases and J 2 bases; nucleotides not matched to a gene: 7. CDR3 nucleotides: TGTGCCAGTAGCCCCTCGGGGGGGAACACAGATACGCAGTATTTT. This translates into CASSPSGGNTDTQYF.

The chain links TRBV4-1 to TRBJ1-2, with 9 bases identical to TRBD1. Trimming removed 3 bases from V and 5 bases from J; junction bases left unmatched: 1. Per the germline V gene, CDR1 is MGHRA and CDR2 is YSYEKL. The CDR3 is made up of 13 amino acids. CDR3 region: CASSQGQGYGYTF. CDR3 in DNA: TGCGCCAGCAGCCAGGGACAGGGATATGGCTACACCTTC.

This clone has just one count. The genes are TRBV29-1 and TRBJ1-5; 7 nucleotides match TRBD1. Germline V gives CDR1 SQVTM, CDR2 ANQGSEA. The CDR3 is made up of 13 amino acids. With V trimmed by 8 bases and J by 3 bases, 7 bases remained unmatched. The CDR3 sequence is CSTRQGPNQPQHF. Written as DNA, the CDR3 is TGCAGCACCCGACAGGGCCCCAATCAGCCCCAGCATTTT.

This chain joins TRBV19 and TRBJ1-3; 7 positions agree with TRBD1. Germline V gene sequence: CDR1 LNHDA, CDR2 SQIVND (reference sequence). The CDR3 is 12 amino acids. V lost 8 bases, J lost 2 bases, and 0 bases stayed unmatched. CDR3 residues: CASDRAGNTIYF. As DNA, the CDR3 is TGTGCCAGTGACAGGGCTGGAAACACCATATATTTT.

The J gene is TRBJ2-1, the V gene TRBV11-2; unclear D gene. CDR3 length equals 18 residues. Germline-derived CDR1 and CDR2 are SGHAT and FQNNGV. Trimming cost V 0 bases and J 1 base, with 16 bases left between them. The CDR3: CASSLDGLDVRSYNEQFF. The CDR3 DNA reads TGTGCCAGCAGCTTAGATGGTCTCGATGTGAGGTCCTACAATGAGCAGTTCTTC.

The rearrangement uses TRBV5-1 and TRBJ1-1; the D is unclear. V lost 0 bases to trimming and J lost 6 bases, with 12 bases between them. Germline-derived CDR1 and CDR2 are SGHRS and YFSETQ. CDR3 length: 14 amino acids. CDR3 loop: CASSLADIPPEAFF. The CDR3 DNA reads TGCGCCAGCAGCTTGGCCGACATTCCCCCTGAAGCTTTCTTT.

This clone was observed once. The gene calls are TRBV13 and TRBJ1-1; 12 bases are shared with TRBD1. The junction had 4 bases not matched to a gene; V was cut back by 5 bases and J by 3 bases. CDR3 length: 15 amino acids. Per the germline V gene, CDR1 is PRHDT and CDR2 is FYEKMQ (reference sequence). CDR3 sequence reads: CASSAGQGAYTEAFF. The CDR3 DNA reads as TGTGCCAGCAGCGCGGGACAGGGGGCCTACACTGAAGCTTTCTTT.

The chain couples TRBV5-1 to TRBJ1-3, with 8 nucleotides matching TRBD1. Trimming removed 0 bases from V and 7 bases from J; junction bases left unmatched: 6. CDR1 is SGHRS and CDR2 is YFSETQ in the germline V gene. This CDR3 region has 15 residues. The CDR3 loop is CASSLGTGNWNTIYF. For the CDR3, the DNA is TGCGCCAGCAGCTTGGGGACAGGGAATTGGAACACCATATATTTT.

The chain is built from TRBV3-1 (or the pseudogene TRBV3-2) and TRBJ2-3; D might be TRBD1 (5 bases). Germline loops: CDR1 LGHDT, CDR2 YNNKEL (reference sequence). The CDR3 loop spans 15 amino acids. Trimming left V 1 base short and J 4 bases short, with 12 bases between. The CDR3 protein is CASSQVRQGPDTQYF. The CDR3 bases are TGTGCCAGCAGCCAAGTACGGCAGGGCCCAGATACGCAGTATTTT.

CDR3 in amino acids: CASSFPGQGAYGYTF. DNA for the CDR3: TGCGCCAGCAGCTTCCCTGGTCAGGGGGCGTATGGCTACACCTTC. The chain recombines TRBV5-1 with TRBJ1-2, with TRBD1 matching 8 bases. Germline V gene sequence: CDR1 SGHRS, CDR2 YFSETQ. The trim removed 2 bases at V and 5 bases at J, leaving 8 bases unmatched. The length of the CDR3 is 15 residues.

In regard to this clone: Different DNA sequences within this sample yield the same CDR3. The CDR3 DNA sequence: TGTGCCAGCAGCCTGGGAGCTGGGGCCAACGTCCTGACTTTC. Translated: CASSLGAGANVLTF. The chain combines TRBV11-3 with TRBJ2-6; perhaps TRBD2 as D (5 bases). The length of the CDR3 is 14 residues. CDR1 is SGHNT and CDR2 is YENEEA in the germline V gene. Trimming pared 5 bases from V and 2 bases from J, leaving 7 bases between.